This TCR beta chain was sequenced in a study of OX40 agonist ivuxolimab in advanced cancers. No patient had autoimmune disease or received systemic immunosuppression. CDR1 SGHAT and CDR2 FQNNGV come from the germline V gene. The CDR3 sequence is 16 residues long. V gave up 3 bases and J gave up 5 bases; unmatched junction bases: 11. Some clones are missing from TCRdb's copy, which holds only in-frame ones; the method was immunoSEQ multiplex PCR. Of tens of thousands of clones in the sample, around 86% were seen once. The clonotype was recovered from an adult with an advanced solid tumor such as melanoma, head and neck, liver or kidney cancer. The sequencing used CD4+ or CD8+ T cells sorted from blood, collected in a trial of the OX40 agonist ivuxolimab. The J gene is TRBJ2-7, the V gene TRBV11-2; 9 bases line up with TRBD1. CDR3 nucleotide sequence: TGTGCCAGCAGCTTGAACAGGGGGCCCCCTTTAAACGAGCAGTACTTC. It yields the protein CASSLNRGPPLNEQYF.